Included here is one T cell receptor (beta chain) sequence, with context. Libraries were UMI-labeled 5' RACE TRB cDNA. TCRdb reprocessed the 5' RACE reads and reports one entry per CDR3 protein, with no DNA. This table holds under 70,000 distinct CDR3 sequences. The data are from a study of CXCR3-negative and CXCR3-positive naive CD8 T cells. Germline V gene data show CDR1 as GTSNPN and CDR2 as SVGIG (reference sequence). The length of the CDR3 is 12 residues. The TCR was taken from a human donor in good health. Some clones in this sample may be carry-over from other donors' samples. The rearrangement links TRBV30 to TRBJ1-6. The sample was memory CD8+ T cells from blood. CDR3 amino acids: CAWNRDRGPLHF. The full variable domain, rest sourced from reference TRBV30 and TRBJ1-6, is SQTIHQWPATLVQPVGSPLSLECTVEGTSNPNLYWYRQAAGRGLQLLFYSVGIGQISSEVPQNLSASRPQDRQFILSSKKLLLSDSGFYLCAWNRDRGPLHFGNGTRLTVT.